Sequencing of this T cell receptor beta chain was carried out in a study of blood T cell repertoires in COVID-19. Trimming cost V 3 bases and J 3 bases; bases outside gene matches: 2. There are 16 residues in the CDR3. Germline CDR1 KGHDR, CDR2 SFDVKD. The repertoire was sequenced with immunoSEQ multiplex PCR; TCRdb's copy has only in-frame clones and lacks some. The data hold some 50,000 clones, with roughly nine tenths observed a single time. The receptor was derived from a man in his sixties or seventies with active COVID-19. The chain has TRBV24-1 and TRBJ2-1; the match to TRBD2 covers 12 bases. Sequencing was done on a sample of peripheral blood. CDR3 region: CATSDTSGGLYNEQFF. Here the CDR3 DNA reads TGTGCCACCAGTGATACTAGCGGGGGGCTCTACAATGAGCAGTTCTTC.